The subject of this entry is one TCR beta chain. The data originate from a study of blood T cell repertoires in COVID-19. Study overall: The United States, Italy and Spain provided the acute and convalescent COVID-19 samples. The cDNA or gDNA used as material had been derived from T cells, B-cell-depleted T cells, or PBMCs.

Followed longitudinally, the Seattle patients had been enrolled during active infection. Trimming removed 3 bases from V and 2 bases from J, with 12 bases in between. Germline values: CDR1 MNHEY, CDR2 SMNVEV (reference sequence). The CDR3 is 15 amino acids. Per the authors' pipeline: Using reference gene primer amplification, nucleated cell counts were estimated. Sequenced by immunoSEQ multiplex PCR; TCRdb stores in-frame clones only, minus some. V, J and clone size reflect that table, while D and trimming were determined from the DNA. Of about 45,000 clones in the sample, about 92% were seen once. The receptor comes from a man in his fifties or sixties with COVID-19, enrolled during active disease. This chain connects TRBV27 to TRBJ2-3, with D perhaps matching TRBD1 (5 bases). Sequencing was performed on peripheral blood. CDR3 sequence reads: CASSLNRFNTDTQYF. The CDR3 DNA reads TGTGCCAGCAGTTTGAACAGGTTTAACACAGATACGCAGTATTTT.